This is a list of T cell receptor beta chains from one sample in a study of OX40 agonist ivuxolimab in advanced cancers. The assay was immunoSEQ multiplex PCR, and TCRdb's table has in-frame clones only and misses some. This table has about 86,000 clones, 91% appearing once. The specimen was CD4+ or CD8+ T cells sorted from blood, collected in a trial of the OX40 agonist ivuxolimab. These receptors all come from an adult with an advanced solid tumor such as melanoma, head and neck, liver or kidney cancer. CDR3s include the opening cysteine and the closing phenylalanine or tryptophan. A D gene is named only where the DNA matches it firmly. Size values are once, few and many counts, or a class for expanded clones, and some rows have none.

CDR3aa | CDR3nt | len | v_gene | abundance | j_gene | d_gene
CASSLTLDTGELFF | TGCGCCAGCAGCTTGACCCTCGATACCGGGGAGCTGTTTTTT | 14 | TRBV5-1 | . | TRBJ2-2 | .
CASSQGTGRLF | TGTGCCAGCAGCCAAGGTACAGGGAGGCTCTTC | 11 | TRBV4-2 | . | TRBJ2-1 | .
CASSGVPYNEQFF | TGTGCCAGTAGCGGGGTTCCCTACAATGAGCAGTTCTTC | 13 | TRBV10-3 | . | TRBJ2-1 | TRBD2
CASSLYFLRPSRDRRTDTQYF | TGTGCCAGCAGTTTATATTTTCTCCGCCCCTCCCGGGACAGGCGCACAGATACGCAGTATTTT | 21 | TRBV27 | . | TRBJ2-3 | TRBD1
CAWVLGNYNEQFF | TGTGCCTGGGTGCTGGGCAATTACAATGAGCAGTTCTTC | 13 | TRBV30 | . | TRBJ2-1 | .
CSAGRGYEQYF | TGCAGTGCCGGGAGGGGCTACGAGCAGTACTTC | 11 | TRBV20-1 | . | TRBJ2-7 | TRBD2
CASSYGGQKNTEAFF | TGTGCCAGCAGTTATGGGGGACAGAAGAACACTGAAGCTTTCTTT | 15 | TRBV6-6 | . | TRBJ1-1 | TRBD1
CASSPRRLAAYNEQFF | TGTGCCAGCTCCCCCCGGAGACTAGCGGCCTACAATGAGCAGTTCTTC | 16 | TRBV28 | . | TRBJ2-1 | TRBD2
CASSWPTGNTGELFF | TGCGCCAGCAGCTGGCCGACAGGCAACACCGGGGAGCTGTTTTTT | 15 | TRBV5-1 | once | TRBJ2-2 | .
CASSMDVARGYEQYF | TGTGCCAGTAGTATGGATGTGGCCAGGGGCTACGAGCAGTACTTC | 15 | TRBV19 | . | TRBJ2-7 | .
CASSPGWGWQGARNEQFF | TGTGCCAGTAGTCCGGGATGGGGATGGCAGGGGGCGCGAAATGAGCAGTTCTTC | 18 | TRBV19 | . | TRBJ2-1 | TRBD1
CAISESQETQYF | TGTGCCATCAGTGAGTCCCAGGAGACCCAGTACTTC | 12 | TRBV10-3 | . | TRBJ2-5 | .
CASSIREGRETQYF | TGTGCCAGCAGCATACGGGAGGGCCGGGAGACCCAGTACTTC | 14 | TRBV7-9 | . | TRBJ2-5 | TRBD2
CASQPSDASEQYF | TGCGCCAGCCAGCCTTCGGACGCCAGCGAGCAGTACTTC | 13 | TRBV5-1 | . | TRBJ2-7 | .
CASSYDLNTEAFF | TGTGCCAGCAGTTATGACCTGAACACTGAAGCTTTCTTT | 13 | TRBV6-6 | . | TRBJ1-1 | .
CATSRDNDASGPQHF | TGTGCCACCAGCAGAGATAATGACGCCTCGGGGCCCCAGCATTTT | 15 | TRBV15 | . | TRBJ1-5 | .
CASKSTGVYGYTF | TGTGCCAGCAAATCCACTGGTGTTTATGGCTACACCTTC | 13 | TRBV6-5 | . | TRBJ1-2 | .
CASPRGRLNEKLFF | TGCGCCAGCCCTCGCGGCAGGCTTAATGAAAAACTGTTTTTT | 14 | TRBV23-1 | . | TRBJ1-4 | .
CASSAFQVPTNEKLFF | TGTGCCAGCAGTGCATTCCAGGTACCAACTAATGAAAAACTGTTTTTT | 16 | TRBV2 | medium-sized | TRBJ1-4 | .
CASSPGTGASDTQYF | TGCGCCAGCAGCCCCGGGACAGGGGCTTCAGATACGCAGTATTTT | 15 | TRBV4-1 | . | TRBJ2-3 | TRBD1
CASSFRVRTEAFF | TGTGCCAGCAGCTTCAGGGTGCGGACTGAAGCTTTCTTT | 13 | TRBV7-2 | . | TRBJ1-1 | .
CASSAEGLAKNIQYF | TGTGCCAGCAGCGCCGAGGGGCTAGCCAAAAACATTCAGTACTTC | 15 | TRBV9 | . | TRBJ2-4 | .
CASSPRAGGRETQYF | TGTGCCAGCAGCCCCCGGGCGGGAGGTCGAGAGACCCAGTACTTC | 15 | TRBV11-3 | . | TRBJ2-5 | TRBD2
CASRNRGREKLFF | TGTGCCAGCCGAAACAGGGGGCGCGAAAAACTGTTTTTT | 13 | TRBV6-5 | . | TRBJ1-4 | TRBD1
CASSAGQGGYGYTF | TGTGCCAGCAGTGCTGGACAGGGGGGCTATGGCTACACCTTC | 14 | TRBV28 | . | TRBJ1-2 | TRBD1
CASTYVGLANTEAFF | TGTGCCAGCACATACGTAGGATTGGCGAACACTGAAGCTTTCTTT | 15 | TRBV7-5 | . | TRBJ1-1 | .
CASSEGARRETQYF | TGCGCCAGCAGTGAAGGTGCAAGGAGGGAGACCCAGTACTTC | 14 | TRBV10-1 | once | TRBJ2-5 | .
CASSFPDRVYEQYF | TGCGCCAGCAGTTTTCCAGACAGGGTCTACGAGCAGTACTTC | 14 | TRBV4-1 | . | TRBJ2-7 | TRBD1
CAWSQPGLAIYEQYF | TGTGCCTGGAGTCAACCGGGACTAGCAATCTACGAGCAGTACTTC | 15 | TRBV30 | . | TRBJ2-7 | TRBD2
CASSEASGGTYNEQFF | TGCGCCAGCAGTGAGGCTAGCGGGGGCACCTACAATGAGCAGTTCTTC | 16 | TRBV10-1 | . | TRBJ2-1 | TRBD2
CASSPGGASNYSYEQYF | TGTGCCAGCAGCCCCGGGGGGGCTAGCAACTACTCCTACGAGCAGTACTTC | 17 | TRBV7-8 | . | TRBJ2-7 | TRBD2
CASSLGGEGRLEKLFF | TGTGCCAGCAGCTTAGGGGGAGAGGGGAGGCTCGAAAAACTGTTTTTT | 16 | TRBV7-6 | . | TRBJ1-4 | .
CASSLLGAGDGYTF | TGCGCCAGCAGCTTGTTGGGGGCCGGCGATGGCTACACCTTC | 14 | TRBV5-1 | . | TRBJ1-2 | .
CASSFNRGPDEQFF | TGCGCCAGCAGCTTTAATAGGGGGCCCGATGAGCAGTTCTTC | 14 | TRBV5-1 | . | TRBJ2-1 | TRBD1
CASSSRGQSTDTQYF | TGCGCCAGCAGCTCACGTGGGCAGAGCACAGATACGCAGTATTTT | 15 | TRBV5-1 | . | TRBJ2-3 | .
CATHGTGHYEQYF | TGTGCCACCCACGGGACAGGGCACTACGAGCAGTACTTC | 13 | TRBV25-1 | . | TRBJ2-7 | TRBD1
CSVASSRGYGYTF | TGCAGCGTTGCCAGTAGCAGGGGATATGGCTACACCTTC | 13 | TRBV29-1 | . | TRBJ1-2 | .
CASQGHTEAFF | TGTGCCTCCCAGGGTCACACTGAAGCTTTCTTT | 11 | TRBV30 | . | TRBJ1-1 | .
CASSLGGGEGVNLEAFF | TGTGCCAGCAGCTTAGGAGGCGGGGAGGGGGTGAATCTGGAAGCTTTCTTT | 17 | TRBV7-8 | once | TRBJ1-1 | .
CASSIGGTSSVRTQYF | TGTGCCAGTAGTATCGGGGGGACTAGCAGTGTTAGGACCCAGTACTTC | 16 | TRBV19 | . | TRBJ2-5 | TRBD2
CASSLRGSGSDEQFF | TGTGCCAGCAGCCTTCGGGGAAGCGGGAGCGATGAGCAGTTCTTC | 15 | TRBV7-3 | . | TRBJ2-1 | TRBD2
CASSLLTAALDEQYF | TGTGCCAGCAGCTTACTAACCGCGGCTTTGGACGAGCAGTACTTC | 15 | TRBV13 | . | TRBJ2-7 | .
CASSTGTSGRNEQFF | TGTGCCAGCAGCACCGGGACTAGCGGACGCAATGAGCAGTTCTTC | 15 | TRBV9 | . | TRBJ2-1 | TRBD2
CALKGAWETQYF | TGTGCCCTAAAGGGGGCATGGGAGACCCAGTACTTC | 12 | TRBV30 | . | TRBJ2-5 | TRBD1
CASRETGTSGPLSSYEQYF | TGCGCCAGCAGGGAAACCGGGACTAGCGGGCCGTTAAGCTCCTACGAGCAGTACTTC | 19 | TRBV5-1 | . | TRBJ2-7 | TRBD2
CAWSPTSGQETQYF | TGTGCCTGGAGTCCTACTAGCGGACAAGAGACCCAGTACTTC | 14 | TRBV30 | . | TRBJ2-5 | TRBD2
CASSVAPGGGSETQYF | TGTGCCAGCAGCGTAGCTCCAGGTGGGGGAAGCGAGACCCAGTACTTC | 16 | TRBV9 | . | TRBJ2-5 | .
CASRRPGAGTEAFF | TGTGCCAGTAGAAGGCCGGGGGCAGGCACTGAAGCTTTCTTT | 14 | TRBV6-1 | once | TRBJ1-1 | .
CASSPPGGIGNEQFF | TGTGCCAGCAGCCCCCCCGGAGGGATTGGAAATGAGCAGTTCTTC | 15 | TRBV5-6 | . | TRBJ2-1 | .
CASSDLGLAVVETQYF | TGTGCCAGCAGCGACCTCGGGCTAGCAGTCGTCGAGACCCAGTACTTC | 16 | TRBV9 | . | TRBJ2-5 | .
CASSLGREADTQYF | TGTGCCAGCAGCTTGGGGAGGGAGGCAGATACGCAGTATTTT | 14 | TRBV11-2 | . | TRBJ2-3 | TRBD2
CASRFDSGTDTQYF | TGTGCCAGCAGGTTTGATAGCGGGACAGATACGCAGTATTTT | 14 | TRBV4-2 | . | TRBJ2-3 | TRBD2
CASSEEGANYGYTF | TGTGCCAGCAGCGAGGAGGGGGCGAACTATGGCTACACCTTC | 14 | TRBV9 | . | TRBJ1-2 | TRBD1